A single sample is the source of the 32 T cell receptor beta chains below, sequenced in a study of cytomegalovirus exposure and HLA in healthy donors. The PCR ran on 60 Vbeta and 13 Jbeta primers. Sequencing used immunoSEQ multiplex PCR; TCRdb keeps in-frame clones, though not all of them. The table lists approximately 120,000 clones, under 90% of them singletons. The sequenced sample was PBMCs. The source is a woman younger than 45 in good health and CMV-seronegative.

V usage is TRBV25-1 and J usage is TRBJ2-6, with D perhaps matching TRBD2 (5 bases). V gave up 7 bases and J gave up 0 bases, with 10 bases separating them. The CDR3 runs 15 residues. Looked up from germline, CDR1 is MGHDK and CDR2 is SYGVNS. In nucleotides, the CDR3 is TGTGCCAGCACCGAGGCGGGCTCTGGGGCCAACGTCCTGACTTTC. Residues: CASTEAGSGANVLTF.

The chain is built from TRBV19 and TRBJ2-3, with 10 positions matching TRBD2. Germline CDR1 and CDR2: LNHDA and SQIVND (reference sequence). The CDR3 consists of 15 residues. J gave up 11 bases and V 1 base, and 9 bases lay outside the gene matches. CDR3 coding DNA: TGTGCCAGTAGTATAGCCCCCGGGACTAGCGTACAGCAGTATTTT. Translated, it gives CASSIAPGTSVQQYF.

Notes on this clone: At one of its ends the junction is not consistent with the germline gene, which may arise from a read error. This chain connects TRBV5-8 to TRBJ1-2, with D uncertain. The CDR3 runs to 13 residues. Germline-derived CDR1 and CDR2 are SGHTS and YDEGEE. Here the CDR3 reads CASSSRTNYGYTF. DNA of the CDR3: TGTGCCAGCAGCTCCCGAACTAACTACGGCTACACCTTC.

The count of this clone is one. The chain carries TRBV11-2 and TRBJ2-2, with D possibly matching TRBD1 (6 bases). In germline, CDR1 is SGHAT, CDR2 FQNNGV. V shed 0 bases and J shed 7 bases, with 9 bases lying between them. The CDR3 has 14 residues. The CDR3 loop reads CASSLEPDSGELFF. CDR3 nucleotide sequence: TGTGCCAGCAGCTTAGAACCGGACAGCGGGGAGCTGTTTTTT.

The chain joins TRBV30 to TRBJ2-4; D gene unclear. CDR1 is GTSNPN, CDR2 SVGIG, per germline (reference sequence). V was clipped by 2 bases and J by 6 bases, with 5 bases between them. The CDR3 contains 11 residues. CDR3 in DNA: TGTGCCTGGAGTCCGGGAAACATTCAGTACTTC. Encoded protein: CAWSPGNIQYF.

This clone was counted once. The J gene is TRBJ2-7, the V gene TRBV27; 14 nucleotides line up with TRBD2. This CDR3 region has 14 residues. CDR1 and CDR2 (germline): MNHEY, SMNVEV (reference sequence). The J segment lost 4 bases and the V segment lost 6 bases, leaving 2 bases of the junction unmatched. The CDR3 protein is CASSRTSGRYEQYF. The CDR3 coding sequence is TGTGCCAGCAGCAGGACTAGCGGGAGGTACGAGCAGTACTTC.

This chain uses TRBV5-1 with TRBJ2-6; possibly TRBD2 for D (6 bases). With 4 bases removed from V and 4 bases from J, the gap between germline ends came to 21 bases. CDR3 length equals 18 residues. Germline CDR1 is SGHRS and CDR2 is YFSETQ. CDR3 nucleotides: TGCGCCAGCAGCGTGGAAGGGCAGGGAGGTTTGGGGGCCAACGTCCTGACTTTC. Its translation is CASSVEGQGGLGANVLTF.

The gene calls are TRBV5-6 and TRBJ2-1, with D possibly being TRBD2 (6 bases). The CDR3 is 16 amino acids. Trimming left V 0 bases short and J 9 bases short, with 19 bases between. Germline V lookup: CDR1 SGHDT, CDR2 YYEEEE. CDR3 loop: CASSLAPGVRAGEQFF. The CDR3 DNA sequence: TGTGCCAGCAGCTTGGCCCCGGGAGTACGAGCTGGTGAGCAGTTCTTC. Based on the CDR3 plus reference TRBV5-6 and TRBJ2-1, the full variable domain is DAGVTQSPTHLIKTRGQQVTLRCSPKSGHDTVSWYQQALGQGPQFIFQYYEEEERQRGNFPDRFSGHQFPNYSSELNVNALLLGDSALYLCASSLAPGVRAGEQFFGPGTRLTVL.

The V call is TRBV30, the J call TRBJ2-2; D is undetermined. Germline V gives CDR1 GTSNPN, CDR2 SVGIG (reference sequence). Trimming took off 4 bases at V and 6 bases at J, with 12 bases between the two ends. CDR3 size: 13 residues. This chain's CDR3 is CAWTRWSSGELFF. In DNA, the CDR3 is TGTGCCTGGACACGGTGGAGTTCCGGGGAGCTGTTTTTT.

This clone was seen just once. The rearrangement links TRBV11-2 to TRBJ2-7; 8 bases are a match to TRBD2. CDR3 length: 14 residues. V gave up 4 bases and J gave up 5 bases; unmatched junction bases: 7. Germline-derived CDR1 and CDR2 are SGHAT and FQNNGV. CDR3 DNA sequence: TGTGCCAGCAGCTCGGGACTAGTCTGGGACGAGCAGTACTTC. Translation: CASSSGLVWDEQYF.

The V call is TRBV10-3, the J call TRBJ1-2; TRBD1 matches at 11 bases. Trimming took 6 bases from V and 6 from J; bases not matched to a gene: 0. The germline CDR1 and CDR2 sequences are ENHRY and SYGVKD. CDR3 length: 12 residues. CDR3 amino acids: CAIRGQGDGYTF. CDR3 DNA sequence: TGTGCCATCAGGGGACAGGGGGATGGCTACACCTTC.

The table lists this clone with a count of one. This chain joins TRBV9 and TRBJ1-2; TRBD1 matches at 10 bases. The CDR3 contains 15 residues. V shed 1 base, J shed 2 bases, and the junction held 2 bases outside the gene matches. Germline V gene sequence: CDR1 SGDLS, CDR2 YYNGEE. Written as DNA, the CDR3 is TGTGCCAGCAGCGTAAGGGACAGGGGAAACTATGGCTACACCTTC. It specifies CASSVRDRGNYGYTF.

The chain combines TRBV2 with TRBJ1-5, with 7 bases matching TRBD1. With 0 bases clipped from V and 0 bases from J, the junction kept 8 bases outside the gene matches. Germline lookup yields CDR1 SNHLY and CDR2 FYNNEI. The CDR3 is 18 residues long. The CDR3 protein is CASSEAKTGPYSNQPQHF. For the CDR3, the DNA is TGTGCCAGCAGTGAAGCGAAGACAGGGCCTTATAGCAATCAGCCCCAGCATTTT.

Comment on this clone: Sequence at one end of the junction differs from germline and may be a read error. This chain links TRBV7-9 with TRBJ2-3; 8 bases align to TRBD1. CDR1 SEHNR and CDR2 FQNEAQ come from the germline V gene (reference sequence). CDR3 length: 16 residues. CDR3 in amino acids: CSSSLPRTGSTDTQYF. The CDR3 coding sequence is TGTTCCAGCAGCCTCCCGCGGACAGGGAGCACAGATACGCAGTATTTT.

This chain uses TRBV7-2 with TRBJ1-5; weak D call: TRBD1 (5 bases). This CDR3 contains 16 residues. V shed 1 base and J shed 6 bases, with 16 bases lying between them. Per the germline V gene, CDR1 is SGHTA and CDR2 is FQGNSA. The CDR3 sequence is CASSLVSGSGGQPQHF. CDR3 DNA: TGTGCCAGCAGCTTAGTTTCCGGTAGCGGGGGTCAGCCCCAGCATTTT.

The chain uses TRBV7-6 and TRBJ2-7; possible D gene TRBD1, 6 bases. CDR1 SGHVS and CDR2 FNYEAQ come from the germline V gene. The V gene lost 6 bases and the J gene lost 2 bases, with 14 bases spanning the gap. This CDR3 region has 14 residues. CDR3 nucleotide sequence: TGTGCCAGCAGTCCAGGACAGTTTCCCTACGAGCAGTACTTC. Translated: CASSPGQFPYEQYF. Full variable domain (remainder filled in from reference TRBV7-6 and TRBJ2-7): GAGVSQSPRYKVTKRGQDVALRCDPISGHVSLYWYRQALGQGPEFLTYFNYEAQQDKSGLPNDRFSAERPEGSISTLTIQRTEQRDSAMYRCASSPGQFPYEQYFGPGTRLTVT.

The CDR3 reads CASSQEDRADTQYF. In nucleotides, the CDR3 is TGCGCCAGCAGCCAGGAGGACAGGGCAGATACGCAGTATTTT. The chain links TRBV4-1 to TRBJ2-3; TRBD1 matches at 8 bases. The ends lost 3 bases at V and 4 bases at J; junction bases unmatched: 3. CDR1 and CDR2 from the germline V gene are MGHRA and YSYEKL. The CDR3 extends over 14 amino acids.

The V call is TRBV7-2, the J call TRBJ2-3; D is unresolved. The CDR3 loop spans 17 amino acids. Trimming cost V 2 bases and J 1 base, with 16 bases left between them. Germline values: CDR1 SGHTA, CDR2 FQGNSA. The CDR3 DNA follows: TGTGCCAGCAGCTTAAGCGCGGCGAGCCTCGGCACAGATACGCAGTATTTT. Encoded protein: CASSLSAASLGTDTQYF.

This clone was seen only a few times. The rearrangement links TRBV30 to TRBJ2-7; a weak D match, TRBD2 (6 bases). Germline CDR1 GTSNPN, CDR2 SVGIG (reference sequence). This CDR3 comprises 15 residues. The ends were cut back, 0 bases at V and 4 bases at J, with 16 bases in the middle. The CDR3 coding sequence is TGTGCCTGGAGTGTATCGTGGGGACTGCGATACGAGCAGTACTTC. Amino acids: CAWSVSWGLRYEQYF.

J is TRBJ2-1 and V is TRBV6-1; the D gene is possibly TRBD2 (6 bases). This CDR3 has 14 residues. V lost 4 bases to trimming and J lost 10 bases, with 17 bases between them. The germline V gene encodes CDR1 MNHNS and CDR2 SASEGT. CDR3 coding DNA: TGTGCCAGCAGTGGGAGGGTTTGGGGCAGCGAGCAGTTCTTC. Translating gives CASSGRVWGSEQFF.

This chain uses TRBV5-4 with TRBJ2-5; possibly TRBD2 for D (5 bases). Germline CDR1 reads SGHNT; CDR2 reads YYREEE (reference sequence). The CDR3 has 15 residues. Trimming stripped 4 bases from V and 1 base from J, with 14 bases between. The CDR3 DNA reads as TGTGCCAGCAGCCCGGCGGGCCAACTCCAAGAGACCCAGTACTTC. This codes for CASSPAGQLQETQYF. Looking up the rest from reference TRBV5-4 and TRBJ2-5 gives the full variable domain: ETGVTQSPTHLIKTRGQQVTLRCSSQSGHNTVSWYQQALGQGPQFIFQYYREEENGRGNFPPRFSGLQFPNYSSELNVNALELDDSALYLCASSPAGQLQETQYFGPGTRLLVL.

The chain recombines TRBV19 with TRBJ2-3; 10 bases are shared with TRBD2. V lost 6 bases and J lost 1; bases outside the gene matches: 4. CDR3 length: 15 amino acids. In germline, CDR1 is LNHDA, CDR2 SQIVND (reference sequence). Written as DNA, the CDR3 is TGTGCCAGTAGGCCCCTAGCGGGAGGCACAGATACGCAGTATTTT. Amino acids: CASRPLAGGTDTQYF.

Regarding this clone: Distinct nucleotide sequences in the sample also encode this CDR3. The chain links TRBV4-1 to TRBJ2-7, with 8 bases fitting TRBD1. This CDR3 contains 18 residues. Looked up from germline, CDR1 is MGHRA and CDR2 is YSYEKL. The V segment lost 2 bases and the J segment 0 bases; nucleotides outside the gene matches: 12. The CDR3 spells CASSQLTGPGGRSYEQYF. The CDR3 region has the DNA TGCGCCAGCAGCCAATTGACAGGACCAGGGGGCCGCTCCTACGAGCAGTACTTC.

J is TRBJ2-7 and V is TRBV27; the D gene is possibly TRBD1 (6 bases). CDR1 is MNHEY, CDR2 SMNVEV, per germline (reference sequence). The germline V and J ends were trimmed by 0 bases and 6 bases, with 12 bases remaining between them. This CDR3 spans 14 amino acids. The CDR3 sequence: CASSLSRPGAEQYF. Here the CDR3 DNA reads TGTGCCAGCAGTTTATCCCGGCCAGGGGCCGAGCAGTACTTC.

The V and J genes are TRBV19 and TRBJ2-2; 7 nucleotides agree with TRBD2. Unmatched junction bases numbered 6, after V lost 5 bases and J lost 0 bases. Germline CDR1 is LNHDA and CDR2 is SQIVND (reference sequence). CDR3 length equals 16 residues. Written as DNA, the CDR3 is TGTGCCAGTAGTGTTCAAGCGGGGACGAACACCGGGGAGCTGTTTTTT. As protein: CASSVQAGTNTGELFF. Full variable domain (remainder filled in from reference TRBV19 and TRBJ2-2): DGGITQSPKYLFRKEGQNVTLSCEQNLNHDAMYWYRQDPGQGLRLIYYSQIVNDFQKGDIAEGYSVSREKKESFPLTVTSAQKNPTAFYLCASSVQAGTNTGELFFGEGSRLTVL.

The chain joins TRBV29-1 to TRBJ2-1; 7 bases agree with TRBD2. The CDR3 contains 12 residues. Unmatched junction bases numbered 3, after V lost 3 bases and J lost 7 bases. CDR1 is SQVTM, CDR2 ANQGSEA, per germline. Here the CDR3 reads CSVEREWNEQFF. The DNA for the CDR3 is TGCAGCGTTGAGCGGGAGTGGAATGAGCAGTTCTTC.

This chain connects TRBV18 to TRBJ1-4; D ambiguous. The germline gives CDR1 KGHSH, CDR2 LQKENI. The CDR3 length is 14 residues. Trimming shortened V by 4 bases and J by 8 bases, and 14 bases separated the two germline ends. The CDR3 is CASSHEGGWEKLFF. The CDR3 DNA is TGTGCCAGCTCACACGAGGGTGGCTGGGAAAAACTGTTTTTT.

The chain has TRBV5-4 and TRBJ2-7; 7 positions match TRBD1. The length of the CDR3 is 14 residues. Germline CDR1 is SGHNT and CDR2 is YYREEE (reference sequence). V was pared by 3 bases and J by 3 bases, with 6 bases of the junction left unmatched. Here the CDR3 reads CASSSRQGHYEQYF. CDR3 coding DNA: TGTGCCAGCAGCTCACGACAGGGCCACTACGAGCAGTACTTC.

CDR3: CASSLEGGAGEQYF. The CDR3 nucleotides are TGTGCCAGCAGCTTAGAGGGGGGGGCGGGCGAGCAGTACTTC. This chain connects TRBV7-7 to TRBJ2-7, with D possibly matching TRBD2 (7 bases). Trimming removed 1 base from V and 6 bases from J, with 13 bases in between. There are 14 residues in the CDR3. The germline V gene encodes CDR1 SSHAT and CDR2 FNYEAQ (reference sequence). Supplemented by reference TRBV7-7 and TRBJ2-7, the full variable domain reads GAGVSQSPRYKVTKRGQDVTLRCDPISSHATLYWYQQALGQGPEFLTYFNYEAQPDKSGLPSDRFSAERPEGSISTLTIQRTEQRDSAMYRCASSLEGGAGEQYFGPGTRLTVT.

This clone has just one count. This sequence joins TRBV6-5 and TRBJ1-6; D is perhaps TRBD1 (5 bases). The CDR3 consists of 13 residues. V was pared by 8 bases and J by 10 bases, with 15 bases between. Germline V gene lookup returns CDR1 MNHEY and CDR2 SVGAGI. CDR3 protein: CASGGGNGSPLHF. CDR3 nucleotide sequence: TGTGCCAGCGGGGGGGGAAACGGGTCACCCCTCCACTTT.

The CDR3 DNA is TGCGCCAGCAGCCAAGGGCGTCGCGTAGGGGACACTGAAGCTTTCTTT. Encoded protein: CASSQGRRVGDTEAFF. The chain employs TRBV4-1 and TRBJ1-1; a weak D match, TRBD1 (5 bases). Germline V gives CDR1 MGHRA, CDR2 YSYEKL. The CDR3 is made up of 16 amino acids. The ends were cut back, 1 base at V and 3 bases at J, with 15 bases in the middle.

The chain recombines TRBV18 with TRBJ2-7; 7 nucleotides match TRBD2. V dropped 0 bases and J dropped 7; count of bases not matched to a gene: 3. The CDR3 runs 13 residues. Germline CDR1 reads KGHSH; CDR2 reads LQKENI. The CDR3 is CASSPPGGVEQYF. Written as DNA, the CDR3 is TGTGCCAGCTCACCACCGGGAGGGGTGGAGCAGTACTTC.